This TCR beta chain was obtained from a study of cytomegalovirus exposure and HLA in healthy donors. Primers included in the PCR were 60 Vbeta and 13 Jbeta primers. The data were produced by immunoSEQ multiplex PCR, yet TCRdb's version contains in-frame clones alone and is incomplete. Here the sample spans about 200,000 clones, more than 65% being singletons. In the case of this clone: Its cognate antigen is unknown.

Looked up from germline, CDR1 is LNHDA and CDR2 is SQIVND (reference sequence). The CDR3 extends over 13 amino acids. Trimming took 4 bases from V and 6 from J, leaving 9 bases between them. Study-wide results and caveats: TCR beta chain V- and J-gene trimming was linked, in a later analysis, to a missense variant in DCLRE1C.

The chain uses TRBV19 and TRBJ1-4, with D perhaps TRBD1 (6 bases). This clonotype was obtained from a middle-aged man in good health and CMV-seropositive. The sample comprised PBMCs. The CDR3 DNA reads as TGTGCCAGTAGTACCTACAGGGATGAAAAACTGTTTTTT. It codes for CASSTYRDEKLFF.